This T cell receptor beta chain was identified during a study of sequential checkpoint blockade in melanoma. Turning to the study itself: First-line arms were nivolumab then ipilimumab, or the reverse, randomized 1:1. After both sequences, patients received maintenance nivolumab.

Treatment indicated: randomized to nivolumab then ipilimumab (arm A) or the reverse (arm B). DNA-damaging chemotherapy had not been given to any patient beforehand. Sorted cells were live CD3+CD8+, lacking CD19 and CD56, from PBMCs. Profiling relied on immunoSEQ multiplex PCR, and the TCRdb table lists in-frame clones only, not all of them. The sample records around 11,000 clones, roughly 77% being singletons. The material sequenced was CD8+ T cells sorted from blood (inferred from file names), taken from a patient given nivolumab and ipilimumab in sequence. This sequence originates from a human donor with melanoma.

The CDR3 nucleotides are TGCGCCAGCAGCTTGGCGACAGGGGAAAACACCATATATTTT. Translation: CASSLATGENTIYF. The chain combines TRBV5-1 with TRBJ1-3, with 8 bases lining up with TRBD1. V dropped 0 bases and J dropped 6; count of bases not matched to a gene: 2. The CDR3 is 14 amino acids. Germline V lookup: CDR1 SGHRS, CDR2 YFSETQ.